Listed below are T cell receptor beta chains from one sample, sequenced in a study of CD8+ T cells in alopecia areata. The protocol was immunoSEQ multiplex PCR, while the TCRdb copy is restricted to in-frame clones and leaves out a portion. The repertoire holds about 220,000 clones, approximately 57% seen once, with 1.5% to 2% in the top ten. This sample comprised CD4+ T cells sorted from blood, obtained at week 4, from a patient treated with tofacitinib. All receptors come from a human donor with alopecia areata. Each CDR3 is given with its conserved first and last residue. The D gene is left open where the match is weak. The size of a clone is reported for some rows only, either as once, few or many, or as a class for expanded clones.

D gene	clone size	V gene	J gene	CDR3 protein	CDR3 DNA
NA	medium-sized	TRBV7-3	TRBJ2-3	CASSLRGPAMDTQYF	TGTGCCAGCAGCTTAAGGGGACCAGCGATGGATACGCAGTATTTT
TRBD2	few	TRBV5-1	TRBJ2-2	CASSSSGATGELFF	TGCGCCAGCAGCTCCAGCGGGGCCACCGGGGAGCTGTTTTTT
TRBD1	few	TRBV18	TRBJ1-1	CASSPVGQDTEAFF	TGTGCCAGCTCACCCGTTGGACAGGACACTGAAGCTTTCTTT
NA	NA	TRBV29-1	TRBJ2-1	CSVEGLASDEQFF	TGCAGCGTTGAAGGGCTAGCTTCGGATGAGCAGTTCTTC
NA	NA	TRBV7-9	TRBJ1-4	CASDKTDSNEKLFF	TGTGCCAGCGATAAAACAGATTCTAATGAAAAACTGTTTTTT
NA	NA	TRBV27	TRBJ2-3	CASSFLPGSSTDTQYF	TGTGCCAGCAGTTTTCTTCCGGGGTCCTCCACAGATACGCAGTATTTT
NA	NA	TRBV20-1	TRBJ2-5	CSATAETQYF	TGCAGTGCTACTGCGGAGACCCAGTACTTC
NA	few	TRBV18	TRBJ1-1	CASSPRGDTEAFF	TGTGCCAGCTCACCGAGGGGAGACACTGAAGCTTTCTTT
TRBD2	NA	TRBV5-1	TRBJ2-1	CASSFGLAGADKFF	TGCGCCAGCAGCTTCGGACTAGCGGGGGCCGATAAGTTCTTC
NA	few	TRBV28	TRBJ1-4	CASSLGTPREKLFF	TGTGCCAGCAGTTTAGGGACCCCTAGGGAAAAACTGTTTTTT
NA	NA	TRBV6-1	TRBJ1-2	CASSLEGYTF	TGTGCCAGCAGCCTTGAGGGCTACACCTTC
NA	many	TRBV2	TRBJ2-2	CATMDRGNTGELFF	TGTGCCACTATGGATAGGGGGAACACCGGGGAGCTGTTTTTT
TRBD1	few	TRBV6-5	TRBJ2-3	CASSGQGSADTQYF	TGTGCCAGCAGTGGACAGGGATCGGCAGATACGCAGTATTTT
NA	NA	TRBV18	TRBJ1-1	CASSPEGRTEAFF	TGTGCCAGCTCACCGGAGGGTAGGACTGAAGCTTTCTTT
NA	NA	TRBV27	TRBJ2-7	CASSWRGLTYEQYF	TGTGCCAGCAGTTGGAGGGGGCTTACCTACGAGCAGTACTTC
NA	few	TRBV4-3	TRBJ1-4	CASSQKGPRRASNEKLFF	TGCGCCAGCAGCCAAAAAGGTCCTAGACGGGCCTCTAATGAAAAACTGTTTTTT
NA	NA	TRBV28	TRBJ2-3	CASTSQGNTQYF	TGTGCCAGCACGTCCCAGGGGAATACGCAGTATTTT
NA	NA	TRBV30	TRBJ2-7	CAWSPPRKMEGISLEQYF	TGTGCCTGGAGCCCACCGAGGAAGATGGAAGGCATATCGTTGGAGCAGTACTTC
TRBD2	NA	TRBV2	TRBJ2-3	CASSPPGLAGGTDTQYF	TGTGCCAGCAGTCCTCCGGGACTAGCGGGGGGCACAGATACGCAGTATTTT
NA	NA	TRBV28	TRBJ1-1	CASSLWGSLRNTEAFF	TGTGCCAGCAGTTTATGGGGGTCACTCAGGAACACTGAAGCTTTCTTT
NA	NA	TRBV29-1	TRBJ2-3	CSVVAESKTDTQYF	TGCAGCGTTGTTGCTGAATCAAAAACAGATACGCAGTATTTT
TRBD2	once	TRBV27	TRBJ2-2	CASSLTSGAGGELFF	TGTGCCAGCAGTTTGACTAGCGGGGCCGGCGGGGAGCTGTTTTTT
NA	NA	TRBV30	TRBJ1-6	CAWSVLKGGSPLHF	TGTGCCTGGAGTGTACTGAAGGGAGGTTCACCCCTCCACTTT
NA	NA	TRBV5-1	TRBJ2-7	CASSSTGTGAYEQYF	TGCGCCAGCAGCTCGACCGGGACGGGAGCCTACGAGCAGTACTTC
NA	NA	TRBV14	TRBJ2-3	CASSPSTDTQYF	TGTGCCAGCAGCCCTAGCACAGATACGCAGTATTTT
TRBD2	NA	TRBV2	TRBJ2-7	CASSEPLAGGSYEQYF	TGTGCCAGCAGTGAACCACTAGCGGGGGGCTCCTACGAGCAGTACTTC
TRBD2	NA	TRBV30	TRBJ2-7	CALGTGGF	TGTGCCCTAGGCACGGGGGGCTTC
NA	NA	TRBV29-1	TRBJ1-1	CSVVGRMNTEAFF	TGCAGCGTTGTAGGACGGATGAACACTGAAGCTTTCTTT
NA	NA	TRBV13	TRBJ2-3	CASSFLVSTDTQYF	TGTGCCAGCAGCTTCCTAGTTTCCACAGATACGCAGTATTTT
NA	NA	TRBV29-1	TRBJ2-7	CSVGAPTYEQYF	TGCAGCGTTGGGGCACCCACCTACGAGCAGTACTTC
TRBD2	NA	TRBV5-1	TRBJ2-3	CASSSGGDTDTQYF	TGCGCCAGCAGTAGCGGGGGAGACACAGATACGCAGTATTTT
TRBD1	few	TRBV4-3	TRBJ1-4	CASSQERQGAGGKLFF	TGCGCCAGCAGCCAAGAGCGTCAGGGGGCAGGAGGAAAACTGTTTTTT
TRBD2	once	TRBV15	TRBJ2-5	CATSRDRLTSGRKETQYF	TGTGCCACCAGCAGAGATCGGTTGACTAGCGGGAGAAAAGAGACCCAGTACTTC
TRBD2	NA	TRBV30	TRBJ2-1	CAWSPGTSGINEQFF	TGTGCCTGGAGTCCCGGGACTAGCGGGATCAATGAGCAGTTCTTC
NA	NA	TRBV9	TRBJ1-1	CASSVTPGKGMAEAFF	TGTGCCAGCAGCGTTACTCCGGGAAAAGGGATGGCTGAAGCTTTCTTT
NA	NA	TRBV19	TRBJ2-3	CASSIWSQVDDTQYF	TGTGCCAGTAGTATTTGGTCACAGGTGGACGATACGCAGTATTTT
NA	NA	TRBV7-2	TRBJ2-1	CASSLAFGVYNEQFF	TGTGCCAGCAGCTTAGCTTTCGGGGTCTACAATGAGCAGTTCTTC
TRBD1	NA	TRBV30	TRBJ1-2	CAWSVNRGHGYTF	TGTGCCTGGAGTGTAAACAGGGGCCATGGCTACACCTTC
NA	once	TRBV30	TRBJ2-7	CAWSSGRGEQYF	TGTGCCTGGAGTAGTGGCAGGGGCGAGCAGTACTTC
NA	few	TRBV4-3	TRBJ1-1	CASSQDRSTTEAFF	TGCGCCAGCAGCCAAGACCGAAGTACCACTGAAGCTTTCTTT
NA	NA	TRBV30	TRBJ2-3	CAWSRGYTDTQYF	TGTGCCTGGAGTCGGGGGTACACAGATACGCAGTATTTT
NA	NA	TRBV7-2	TRBJ2-7	CASSLDQSRGEQYF	TGTGCCAGCAGCTTAGACCAAAGTCGTGGCGAGCAGTACTTC
TRBD1	NA	TRBV29-1	TRBJ1-5	CSARTGHQPQHF	TGCAGCGCCCGGACAGGGCATCAGCCCCAGCATTTT
NA	few	TRBV7-8	TRBJ1-5	CASSPSPGTYSNQPQHF	TGTGCCAGCAGCCCATCCCCAGGGACCTATAGCAATCAGCCCCAGCATTTT
NA	few	TRBV30	TRBJ2-3	CAWSMILATDTQYF	TGTGCCTGGAGTATGATTTTGGCCACAGATACGCAGTATTTT
NA	NA	TRBV2	TRBJ2-3	CASRTTLDTQYF	TGTGCCAGCAGGACCACGTTAGATACGCAGTATTTT
NA	NA	TRBV29-1	TRBJ2-5	CSVGRARAGTQETQYF	TGCAGCGTTGGTCGGGCCCGGGCAGGCACCCAAGAGACCCAGTACTTC
TRBD2	few	TRBV7-9	TRBJ2-3	CASSRAERGSTDTQYF	TGTGCCAGCAGCCGAGCTGAGCGGGGGAGCACAGATACGCAGTATTTT
NA	once	TRBV9	TRBJ2-3	CASSVVGADTQYF	TGTGCCAGCAGCGTAGTAGGTGCAGATACGCAGTATTTT
NA	NA	TRBV4-3	TRBJ1-2	CASSQDPYRGDGYTF	TGCGCCAGCAGCCAAGATCCCTATAGAGGGGATGGCTACACCTTC
NA	NA	TRBV4-2	TRBJ2-5	CASSLFFRGETQYF	TGTGCCAGCAGCCTCTTCTTTAGAGGAGAGACCCAGTACTTC
NA	NA	TRBV5-6	TRBJ2-2	CASSLPGELFF	TGTGCCAGCAGCTTACCCGGGGAGCTGTTTTTT